Each of the 22 T cell receptor beta chains below was sequenced from the same sample in a study of T cell repertoires in cytomegalovirus infection. These receptors' targets are unknown. TCRdb re-analysed the reads in MiXCR, keeping a single row per CDR3 protein. The sample shows around 570,000 distinct CDR3 sequences, 35% to 50% of them seen only once. Sequences were derived from cultured PBMCs, sampled from culture after CMV antigen stimulation. The receptors come from a human donor in good health (CMV status not recorded). Some clones in this sample may be carry-over from other donors' samples.

This chain links TRBV7-2 with TRBJ2-7, with TRBD1 matching over 8 bases. Germline values: CDR1 SGHTA, CDR2 FQGNSA. This CDR3 contains 13 residues. The V segment lost 4 bases and the J segment 3 bases; nucleotides outside the gene matches: 2. The CDR3 region has the DNA TGTGCCAGCAGCTCGACAGGGGACTACGAGCAGTACTTC. Protein: CASSSTGDYEQYF.

This clonotype was picked up a small number of times. J is TRBJ2-1 and V is TRBV27; a possible D gene is TRBD2 (5 bases). Trimming took off 5 bases at V and 10 bases at J, with 12 bases between the two ends. This CDR3 has 12 amino acids. Germline assignment: CDR1 MNHEY and CDR2 SMNVEV (reference sequence). In DNA, the CDR3 is TGTGCCAGCAGTCCCACGAGGGTAGAGCAGTTCTTC. This codes for CASSPTRVEQFF.

The chain couples TRBV6-1 to TRBJ2-2; D is undetermined. From germline, CDR1 is MNHNS and CDR2 SASEGT. V was pared by 4 bases and J by 7 bases, with 4 bases between. The CDR3 loop spans 11 amino acids. CDR3 residues: CASSVNGELFF. Written as DNA, the CDR3 is TGTGCCAGCAGTGTGAACGGGGAGCTGTTTTTT.

The chain recombines TRBV15 with TRBJ1-1; tentative D call: TRBD1 (5 bases). Trimming cost V 4 bases and J 5 bases, with 11 bases left between them. The germline V gene encodes CDR1 LNHNV and CDR2 YYDKDF (reference sequence). The length of the CDR3 is 13 residues. The CDR3 loop is CATSKKEGTEAFF. In DNA form, the CDR3 reads TGTGCCACCAGCAAGAAGGAGGGGACTGAAGCTTTCTTT.

This chain links TRBV27 with TRBJ1-6; D gene ambiguous. The CDR3 consists of 15 residues. CDR1 is MNHEY and CDR2 is SMNVEV in the germline V gene (reference sequence). Trimming cost V 6 bases and J 5 bases, with 14 bases left between them. CDR3 loop: CASSLRSTNNSPLHF. CDR3 coding DNA: TGTGCCAGCAGCTTGAGGTCAACTAATAATTCACCCCTCCACTTT.

This sequence joins TRBV12-3 or TRBV12-4 and TRBJ1-2, with a tentative D call TRBD1 (6 bases). The CDR3 runs 15 residues. The ends were cut back, 4 bases at V and 2 bases at J, with 14 bases in the middle. CDR3 region: CASSYPGHQNYGYTF. The CDR3 DNA is TGTGCCAGCAGTTACCCGGGACACCAAAACTATGGCTACACCTTC.

This clonotype was observed a handful of times. This chain connects TRBV6-2 or TRBV6-3 to TRBJ2-5; D is perhaps TRBD1 (7 bases). The V end was cut by 7 bases, the J end by 4 bases, with 16 bases between. Germline V gene lookup returns CDR1 MNHEY and CDR2 SVGEGT. The CDR3 runs to 14 residues. CDR3 nucleotides: TGTGCCAGCACCCTGAACAGGGGAGGAGAGACCCAGTACTTC. It codes for CASTLNRGGETQYF.

The chain carries TRBV20-1 and TRBJ1-3; D is unclear. V was cut by 7 bases and J by 9 bases, with 19 bases left in between. The germline V gene has CDR1 DFQATT and CDR2 SNEGSKA (reference sequence). The CDR3 runs 13 residues. CDR3 in amino acids: CSGVAAKGGTIYF. As DNA, the CDR3 is TGCAGTGGAGTGGCAGCCAAGGGTGGCACCATATATTTT.

This chain uses TRBV12-3 or TRBV12-4 with TRBJ2-1; maybe TRBD2 (5 bases). CDR3 length: 16 residues. Trimming took off 7 bases at V and 8 bases at J, with 24 bases between the two ends. This CDR3 reads CASTGRSGILMHEQFF. The CDR3 bases are TGTGCCAGCACGGGGAGATCGGGAATCTTAATGCATGAGCAGTTCTTC.

A few counts support this clonotype. The CDR3 coding sequence is TGTGCCAGCAGCTTACAGGGCTCCCAGCATTTT. Translation gives CASSLQGSQHF. This chain uses TRBV7-2 with TRBJ1-5, with D possibly being TRBD1 (5 bases). The germline V and J ends were trimmed by 2 bases and 11 bases, with 7 bases remaining between them. This CDR3 is built from 11 residues. Germline V gene sequence: CDR1 SGHTA, CDR2 FQGNSA.

In its sample, this clonotype was seen a few times. J is TRBJ1-4 and V is TRBV18; D is possibly TRBD1 (5 bases). V lost 1 base and J lost 7, with 13 bases in between. Germline CDR1 and CDR2: KGHSH and LQKENI. This CDR3 is built from 15 residues. CDR3 residues: CASSPRGEQGEKLFF. In nucleotides, the CDR3 is TGTGCCAGCTCACCACGAGGGGAGCAGGGTGAAAAACTGTTTTTT.

This rearrangement joins TRBV6-2 or TRBV6-3 to TRBJ1-3; D unresolved. The CDR3 spans 16 residues. V gave up 7 bases and J gave up 4 bases, with 20 bases separating them. The V gene's germline CDR1 is MNHEY and CDR2 SVGEGT. The CDR3, as DNA: TGTGCCAGCACCTCCGGGTCCGCGTTGAGAGGAAACACCATATATTTT. This encodes CASTSGSALRGNTIYF.

The chain employs TRBV5-4 and TRBJ2-1; D is uncertain. Germline CDR1 and CDR2: SGHNT and YYREEE (reference sequence). V lost 0 bases and J 0 bases, leaving 7 bases between the germline ends. This CDR3 has 15 amino acids. The DNA for the CDR3 is TGTGCCAGCAGCTTGGAGATGAGCTCCTACAATGAGCAGTTCTTC. Translation gives CASSLEMSSYNEQFF.

CDR3 sequence: CASRGELDYGYTF. CDR3 nucleotide sequence: TGTGCCAGCAGAGGGGAATTGGACTATGGCTACACCTTC. The J gene is TRBJ1-2, the V gene TRBV2; D is perhaps TRBD1 (5 bases). Germline V lookup: CDR1 SNHLY, CDR2 FYNNEI. This CDR3 has 13 residues. V gave up 6 bases and J gave up 3 bases, with 11 bases separating them.

The chain combines TRBV29-1 with TRBJ2-3; D remains ambiguous. Germline CDR1 SQVTM, CDR2 ANQGSEA. The V end was cut by 1 base, the J end by 4 bases, with 15 bases between. The length of the CDR3 is 15 residues. The CDR3 sequence is CSVEAMAMGADTQYF. The CDR3 DNA reads as TGCAGCGTTGAAGCCATGGCCATGGGTGCAGATACGCAGTATTTT.

The rearrangement joins TRBV7-8 to TRBJ2-7; D is perhaps TRBD1 or TRBD2 (5 bases each). The V gene's germline CDR1 is SGHVS and CDR2 FQNEAQ. There are 13 residues in the CDR3. Trimming removed 6 bases at V and 3 bases at J, with 12 bases between. As DNA, the CDR3 is TGTGCCAGCAGTCGGGACCTAGGCTACGAGCAGTACTTC. It specifies CASSRDLGYEQYF.

The rearrangement uses TRBV20-1 and TRBJ2-3; 8 nucleotides match TRBD2. J lost 2 bases, V lost 7 bases, and 5 bases had no gene match. Germline lookup yields CDR1 DFQATT and CDR2 SNEGSKA (reference sequence). The CDR3 is 13 amino acids. CDR3 loop: CSVSAGVTDTQYF. The CDR3 DNA is TGCAGTGTCTCAGCGGGGGTCACAGATACGCAGTATTTT.

The chain recombines TRBV10-3 with TRBJ2-7, with 8 bases lining up with TRBD2. CDR3 length equals 14 residues. V lost 8 bases and J lost 5; bases outside the gene matches: 11. CDR1 and CDR2 (germline): ENHRY, SYGVKD. Written as DNA, the CDR3 is TGTGCCATCGGTGCAATCGGGGGGGACAACGAGCAGTACTTC. It yields the protein CAIGAIGGDNEQYF.

The chain links TRBV4-1 to TRBJ1-1; D uncertain. Per germline, CDR1 MGHRA and CDR2 YSYEKL. The CDR3 has 14 residues. The V and J ends lost 1 base and 8 bases respectively, with 14 bases between them. CDR3 in DNA: TGCGCCAGCAGCCAAGGAAACAATCCTTGGGAAGCTTTCTTT. Protein product: CASSQGNNPWEAFF.

The chain uses TRBV24-1 and TRBJ2-2, with a tentative D call TRBD2 (5 bases). The V gene lost 3 bases and the J gene lost 8 bases, with 15 bases spanning the gap. Germline loops: CDR1 KGHDR, CDR2 SFDVKD. The CDR3 has 15 residues. The CDR3 coding sequence is TGTGCCACCAGTGATGGAGGCGTCCGGAGGGGGGAGCTGTTTTTT. It yields the protein CATSDGGVRRGELFF.

This clonotype was seen a few times. The chain has TRBV7-2 and TRBJ1-2; TRBD1 agrees at 10 bases. CDR1 is SGHTA, CDR2 FQGNSA, per germline. With 4 bases clipped from V and 4 bases from J, the junction kept 6 bases outside the gene matches. This CDR3 is built from 15 residues. As DNA, the CDR3 is TGTGCCAGCAGCTCCGGGACAGGGGTTCCCTATGGCTACACCTTC. Amino acid sequence: CASSSGTGVPYGYTF.

V is TRBV7-6 and J is TRBJ1-1; 7 nucleotides line up with TRBD1. CDR1 SGHVS and CDR2 FNYEAQ come from the germline V gene. The CDR3 spans 16 residues. V dropped 5 bases and J dropped 0; count of bases not matched to a gene: 9. CDR3 in DNA: TGTGCCAGCAGCCTCGGGACAGAAATTATGAACACTGAAGCTTTCTTT. Translating gives CASSLGTEIMNTEAFF.